A selection of T cell receptor beta chains follows, all from one sample in a study of T cell repertoires in cytomegalovirus infection. No antigen has been assigned to these receptors. TCRdb called the reads again in MiXCR, with one record for every CDR3 protein. The sample shows about 20,000 distinct CDR3 sequences, about 39% of them seen only once. The sequencing used CD8+ T cells from cultured PBMCs, collected from culture after CMV antigen stimulation. The receptors were gathered from a human donor in good health (CMV status not recorded). Some clones in this sample may be carry-over from other donors' samples. Both conserved end residues are part of each CDR3. Size tells how often a clone was seen (once, few, many) or the class of an expanded clone, and some rows leave it out.

j_call,clone_size,v_call,cdr3_aa
TRBJ1-1,few,TRBV6-5,CASSSYRTGNTEAFF
TRBJ1-1,.,TRBV7-9,CASSLEGNTEAFF
TRBJ1-5,.,TRBV4-1,CASSSARLRPQHF
TRBJ2-2,few,TRBV7-6,CASSYELRTGRGGGELFF
TRBJ2-1,.,TRBV3-1,CASSQEWASGRLSYNEQFF
TRBJ1-5,.,TRBV5-1,CASSLSSGGNQPQHF
TRBJ2-1,.,TRBV6-2/TRBV6-3,CASSRALEGGEQFF
TRBJ2-3,few,TRBV29-1,CSVVRQVWSTDTQYF
TRBJ1-6,.,TRBV6-5,CASSYSQVASSYNSPLHF
TRBJ2-7,few,TRBV11-2,CASSLVPTATYEQYF
TRBJ1-3,.,TRBV6-2/TRBV6-3,CASSWLDSLGNTIYF
TRBJ2-2,.,TRBV11-3,CASSLTGELFF
TRBJ1-5,few,TRBV12-3/TRBV12-4,CASSLKGGRGPQHF
TRBJ1-1,many,TRBV7-2,CASSLNPRGVTEAFF
TRBJ2-7,.,TRBV12-5,CASGLPGSDYEQYF
TRBJ2-7,few,TRBV4-1,CASSQDAGAAYEQYF
TRBJ2-5,.,TRBV5-4,CASSLAVDQETQYF
TRBJ2-7,.,TRBV7-8,CASSPWRSSSYEQYF
TRBJ1-4,.,TRBV7-2,CASSSGGGAAEKLFF
TRBJ2-7,many,TRBV7-2,CASSLSRGPYEQYF